This T cell receptor beta chain was recovered during a study of blood T cell repertoires in COVID-19. The wider study: Collection of acute and convalescent COVID-19 samples took place in the United States, Italy and Spain.

This CDR3 spans 13 amino acids. V lost 4 bases and J 4 bases, leaving 9 bases between the germline ends. Germline-derived CDR1 and CDR2 are SGHNT and YENEEA. The table came from immunoSEQ multiplex PCR; TCRdb's copy has only in-frame clones and leaves some out. Among 150,000 to 200,000 clones listed, over 75% were seen once. The sequence came from a person between 65 and 80 years old with COVID-19, enrolled during active disease. The V and J genes are TRBV11-3 and TRBJ2-3; D ambiguous. The sequenced material came from peripheral blood. For the CDR3, the DNA is TGTGCCAGCAGCTCTCGCCTAGCAGATACGCAGTATTTT. Residues: CASSSRLADTQYF.